The rows below give T cell receptor beta chains drawn from one sample of a study of breast tumors, draining lymph nodes, adjacent tissues. TCRdb fed the multiplex PCR reads into MiXCR, producing one record per CDR3 protein. The top ten hold 1.4% of the sample, which has around 230,000 distinct CDR3 sequences, 32% seen once. The sequencing sample was made of axillary lymph node tissue. All receptors come from a female donor with breast cancer. Some clones in this sample may be carry-over from other donors' samples. CDR3s include the opening cysteine and the closing phenylalanine or tryptophan. A D gene is named only where the DNA matches it firmly. Clone size is stated in some rows and not others, as once, few, many or a class when expanded.

V	size	J	D	CDR3	DNA
TRBV5-1	.	TRBJ2-7	TRBD2	CASSLDGGSFYEQYF	TGCGCCAGCAGCTTGGACGGCGGGAGCTTCTACGAGCAGTACTTC
TRBV7-2	many	TRBJ2-7	.	CASSLPSHSYEQYF	TGTGCCAGCAGCTTACCGAGCCACTCCTACGAGCAGTACTTC
TRBV7-3	many	TRBJ2-1	TRBD2	CASSRALAGGPNEQFF	TGTGCCAGCAGCCGGGCCCTAGCGGGAGGCCCCAATGAGCAGTTCTTC
TRBV24-1	many	TRBJ1-6	TRBD1	CATSAGTVNSPLHF	TGTGCCACCAGTGCCGGGACAGTAAATTCACCCCTCCACTTT
TRBV5-1	many	TRBJ2-7	TRBD2	CASSFGAETTSGYEQYF	TGCGCCAGCAGCTTTGGGGCAGAGACGACTAGCGGTTACGAGCAGTACTTC
TRBV7-3	.	TRBJ1-1	.	CASSLTGGTIEAFF	TGTGCCAGCAGCTTAACGGGGGGGACGATTGAAGCTTTCTTT
TRBV7-8	many	TRBJ2-1	TRBD2	CASSPPSGQPYNEQFF	TGTGCCAGCAGCCCCCCTAGCGGCCAGCCCTACAATGAGCAGTTCTTC
TRBV24-1	many	TRBJ2-2	.	CATSDFGSNTGELFF	TGTGCCACCAGTGATTTCGGGTCGAACACCGGGGAGCTGTTTTTT
TRBV20-1	many	TRBJ1-5	.	CSASRLDSKNQPQHF	TGCAGTGCTAGCCGGCTGGACAGCAAGAATCAGCCCCAGCATTTT
TRBV7-3	.	TRBJ2-3	TRBD2	CASSLSSGRGYEQYF	TGTGCCAGCAGCCTATCTAGCGGGAGAGGCTATGAGCAGTATTTT
TRBV5-6	.	TRBJ2-3	TRBD2	CASSPRDSREERDTQYF	TGTGCCAGCAGCCCGAGGGACTCGCGGGAGGAGAGGGATACGCAGTATTTT
TRBV7-6	many	TRBJ2-7	TRBD2	CASSITQTSGSSYEQYF	TGTGCCAGCAGCATAACCCAAACTAGCGGGAGCTCCTACGAGCAGTACTTC
TRBV27	many	TRBJ1-2	.	CASSSRDRYGYTF	TGTGCCAGCAGTTCCAGGGACCGCTATGGCTACACCTTC
TRBV4-1	many	TRBJ1-4	.	CASSQDTGLSNEKLFF	TGCGCCAGCAGCCAAGATACGGGACTGAGTAATGAAAAACTGTTTTTT
TRBV6-1	.	TRBJ1-4	.	CARPKGIRTWKNEKLFF	TGTGCCAGACCCAAAGGCATACGGACCTGGAAGAATGAAAAACTGTTTTTT
TRBV5-1	many	TRBJ2-1	.	CASSLEPYEQFF	TGCGCCAGCAGCTTGGAGCCGTATGAGCAGTTCTTC
TRBV15	many	TRBJ1-3	.	CATSRYRTTGNTIYF	TGTGCCACCAGCAGATATCGGACGACTGGAAACACCATATATTTT
TRBV2	.	TRBJ1-4	.	CASIASSSGKLSF	TGTGCCAGCATAGCTAGTTCATCGGGGAAACTGTCTTTC
TRBV20-1	.	TRBJ1-2	TRBD1	CSAPPGQHYGYTF	TGCAGTGCTCCCCCGGGACAGCACTATGGCTACACCTTC
TRBV7-9	.	TRBJ2-3	.	CASSPLGGVGDTQYF	TGTGCCAGCAGCCCCCTTGGGGGAGTTGGAGATACGCAGTATTTT
TRBV20-1	many	TRBJ1-2	.	CSARDPSNYGYTF	TGCAGTGCTAGAGATCCCTCCAACTATGGCTACACCTTC
TRBV29-1	once	TRBJ2-3	TRBD2	CSVLGLAESTSTDTQYF	TGCAGCGTACTAGGACTAGCGGAGTCGACTAGCACAGATACGCAGTATTTT
TRBV2	many	TRBJ2-5	TRBD2	CASRPTSGRARGLETQYF	TGTGCCAGCAGACCTACTAGCGGGAGGGCCAGGGGTTTGGAGACCCAGTACTTC
TRBV5-6	many	TRBJ1-5	.	CASSDGLNSNQPQHF	TGTGCCAGCAGCGATGGACTGAACAGCAATCAGCCCCAGCATTTT
TRBV20-1	many	TRBJ1-2	TRBD1	CSADGDSYGYTF	TGCAGTGCCGATGGGGACAGTTACGGCTACACCTTC
TRBV29-1	.	TRBJ1-4	TRBD1	CSTSDRGLREKLFF	TGCAGCACCTCCGACAGGGGCTTGAGGGAAAAACTGTTTTTT
TRBV5-6	many	TRBJ2-7	TRBD1	CASSFRQGGRKQYF	TGTGCCAGCAGCTTTCGACAGGGGGGCAGGAAGCAGTACTTC
TRBV20-1	.	TRBJ2-1	TRBD2	CSAERLAGLEQFF	TGCAGTGCTGAACGACTAGCGGGGTTAGAGCAGTTCTTC
TRBV29-1	.	TRBJ2-7	TRBD2	CSEEAGTSYEQYF	TGCAGCGAGGAGGCCGGGACTAGCTACGAGCAGTACTTC
TRBV2	many	TRBJ1-5	.	CASRTGRESNQPQHF	TGTGCCAGCAGAACTGGACGCGAGAGCAATCAGCCCCAGCATTTT
TRBV6-4	.	TRBJ2-5	TRBD1	CASSEQGRGETQYF	TGTGCCAGCAGTGAACAGGGGAGAGGAGAGACCCAGTACTTC
TRBV12-3/TRBV12-4	many	TRBJ1-6	.	CASSLGQINSPLHF	TGTGCCAGCAGTTTAGGACAGATTAATTCACCCCTCCACTTT
TRBV5-1	many	TRBJ2-1	TRBD2	CASSPTSGGHNEQFF	TGCGCCAGCAGCCCTACTAGCGGGGGGCACAATGAGCAGTTCTTC
TRBV30	many	TRBJ1-5	TRBD1	CAWRGPGGEQPQHF	TGTGCCTGGCGGGGTCCAGGGGGCGAGCAGCCCCAGCATTTT
TRBV19	many	TRBJ2-5	TRBD2	CASSQTSGGQGETQYF	TGTGCCAGTAGTCAGACTAGCGGTGGGCAGGGGGAGACCCAGTACTTC
TRBV12-3/TRBV12-4	many	TRBJ2-2	TRBD2	CASTRGGTGELFF	TGTGCCAGCACCCGGGGGGGAACCGGGGAGCTGTTTTTT
TRBV6-1	many	TRBJ2-2	TRBD2	CASTGGGYTGELFF	TGTGCCAGCACGGGCGGGGGGTACACCGGGGAGCTGTTTTTT
TRBV29-1	many	TRBJ2-5	.	CSVDYLETYF	TGCAGCGTTGACTATCTGGAGACATACTTC
TRBV24-1	many	TRBJ2-1	.	CATSDGVGSFSRDEQFF	TGTGCCACCAGTGATGGCGTGGGAAGCTTTTCTAGGGATGAGCAGTTCTTC
TRBV7-8	many	TRBJ2-1	.	CASSRLDEQFF	TGTGCCAGCAGCAGACTGGATGAGCAGTTCTTC
TRBV9	many	TRBJ2-3	.	CASSPGTAQYF	TGTGCCAGCAGCCCAGGGACTGCGCAGTATTTT
TRBV9	.	TRBJ2-5	.	CASSVGGLGRGETQYF	TGTGCCAGCAGCGTAGGGGGATTGGGAAGAGGGGAGACCCAGTACTTC
TRBV6-1	many	TRBJ2-3	.	CASSEFRRLSTDTQYF	TGTGCCAGCAGTGAATTCCGCAGGCTTAGCACAGATACGCAGTATTTT
TRBV25-1	.	TRBJ2-3	TRBD1	CASSEYRTGAPDTQYF	TGTGCCAGCAGTGAATACCGGACAGGGGCCCCAGATACGCAGTATTTT